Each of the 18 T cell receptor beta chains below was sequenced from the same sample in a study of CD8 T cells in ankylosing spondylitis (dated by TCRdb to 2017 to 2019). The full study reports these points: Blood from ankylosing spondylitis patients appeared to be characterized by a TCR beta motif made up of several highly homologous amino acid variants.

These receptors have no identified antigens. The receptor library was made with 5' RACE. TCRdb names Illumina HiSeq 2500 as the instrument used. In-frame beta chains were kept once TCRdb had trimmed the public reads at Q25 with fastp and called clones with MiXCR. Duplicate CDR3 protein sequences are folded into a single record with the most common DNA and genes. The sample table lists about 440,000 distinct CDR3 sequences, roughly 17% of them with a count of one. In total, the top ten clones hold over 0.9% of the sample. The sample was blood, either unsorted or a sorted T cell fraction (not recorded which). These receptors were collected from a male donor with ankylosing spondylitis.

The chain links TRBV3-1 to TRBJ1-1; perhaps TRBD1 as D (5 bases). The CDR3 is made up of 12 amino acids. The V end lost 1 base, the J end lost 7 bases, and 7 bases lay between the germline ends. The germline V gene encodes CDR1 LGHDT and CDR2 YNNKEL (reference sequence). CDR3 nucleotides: TGTGCCAGCAGCCAAGCGGGACTTGAAGCTTTCTTT. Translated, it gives CASSQAGLEAFF. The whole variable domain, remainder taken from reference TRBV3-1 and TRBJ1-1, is DTAVSQTPKYLVTQMGNDKSIKCEQNLGHDTMYWYKQDSKKFLKIMFSYNNKELIINETVPNRFSPKSPDKAHLNLHINSLELGDSAVYFCASSQAGLEAFFGQGTRLTVV.

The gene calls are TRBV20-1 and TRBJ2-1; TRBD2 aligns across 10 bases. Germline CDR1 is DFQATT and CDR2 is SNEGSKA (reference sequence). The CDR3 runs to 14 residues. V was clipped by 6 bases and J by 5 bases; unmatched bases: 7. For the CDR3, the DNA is TGCAGTGCGTTAGCGGGAGGATCAAACAATGAGCAGTTCTTC. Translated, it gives CSALAGGSNNEQFF.

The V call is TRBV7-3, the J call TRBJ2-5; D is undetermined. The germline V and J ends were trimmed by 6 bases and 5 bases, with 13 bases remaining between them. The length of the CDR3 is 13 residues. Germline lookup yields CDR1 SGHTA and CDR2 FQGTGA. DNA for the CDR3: TGTGCCAGCAGTCGTACGGGTTGGGAGACCCAGTACTTC. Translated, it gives CASSRTGWETQYF.

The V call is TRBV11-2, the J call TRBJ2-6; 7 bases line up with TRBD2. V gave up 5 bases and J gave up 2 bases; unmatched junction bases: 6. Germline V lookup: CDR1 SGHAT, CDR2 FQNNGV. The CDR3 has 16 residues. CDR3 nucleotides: TGTGCCAGCAGCCCGCTGGGGGGGGCTGGGGCCAACGTCCTGACTTTC. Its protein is CASSPLGGAGANVLTF.

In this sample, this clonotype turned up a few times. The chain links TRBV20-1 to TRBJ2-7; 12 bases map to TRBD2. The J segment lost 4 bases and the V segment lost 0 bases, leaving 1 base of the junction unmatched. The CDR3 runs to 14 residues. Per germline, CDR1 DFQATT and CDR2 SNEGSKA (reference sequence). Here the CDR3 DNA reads TGCAGTGCTAGAGAGGGACTAGCGGGTTACGAGCAGTACTTC. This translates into CSAREGLAGYEQYF.

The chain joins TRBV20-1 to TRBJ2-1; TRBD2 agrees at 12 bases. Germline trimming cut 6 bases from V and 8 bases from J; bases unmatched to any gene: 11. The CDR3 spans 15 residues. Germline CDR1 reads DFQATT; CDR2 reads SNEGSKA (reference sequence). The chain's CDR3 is CSAQLAGGSPYEQFF. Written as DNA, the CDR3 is TGCAGTGCCCAGCTAGCGGGAGGGTCCCCTTATGAGCAGTTCTTC.

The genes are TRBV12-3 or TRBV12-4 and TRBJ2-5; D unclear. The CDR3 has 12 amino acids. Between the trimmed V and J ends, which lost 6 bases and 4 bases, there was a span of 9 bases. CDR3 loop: CASSILTETQYF. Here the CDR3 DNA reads TGTGCCAGCAGCATTCTAACAGAGACCCAGTACTTC.

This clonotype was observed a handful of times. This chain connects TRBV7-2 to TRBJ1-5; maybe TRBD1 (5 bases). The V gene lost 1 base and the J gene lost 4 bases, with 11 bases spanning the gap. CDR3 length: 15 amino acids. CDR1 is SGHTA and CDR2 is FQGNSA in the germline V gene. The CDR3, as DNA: TGTGCCAGCAGCTTAGATGGGGACCTTAATCAGCCCCAGCATTTT. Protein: CASSLDGDLNQPQHF.

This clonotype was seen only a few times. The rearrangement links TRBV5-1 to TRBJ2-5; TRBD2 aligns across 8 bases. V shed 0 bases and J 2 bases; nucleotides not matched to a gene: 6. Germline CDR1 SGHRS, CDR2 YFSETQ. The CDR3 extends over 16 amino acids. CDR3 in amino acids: CASSLAWSGGQETQYF. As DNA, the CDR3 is TGCGCCAGCAGCTTGGCCTGGAGCGGGGGACAAGAGACCCAGTACTTC.

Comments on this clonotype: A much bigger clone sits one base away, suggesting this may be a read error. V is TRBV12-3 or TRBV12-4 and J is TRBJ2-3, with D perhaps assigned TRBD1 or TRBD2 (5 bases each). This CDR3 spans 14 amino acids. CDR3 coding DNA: TGTGCCAGCCGTTTAGGGACCAGCTTGGATACGCAGTATTTT. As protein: CASRLGTSLDTQYF.

Here the CDR3 DNA reads TGTGCCAGCTCACCACGATCTGGGTATGAAAAACTGTTTTTT. This encodes CASSPRSGYEKLFF. The chain couples TRBV18 to TRBJ1-4; D not certain. This CDR3 spans 14 amino acids. CDR1 is KGHSH and CDR2 is LQKENI in the germline V gene. V shed 1 base and J shed 6 bases, with 9 bases lying between them.

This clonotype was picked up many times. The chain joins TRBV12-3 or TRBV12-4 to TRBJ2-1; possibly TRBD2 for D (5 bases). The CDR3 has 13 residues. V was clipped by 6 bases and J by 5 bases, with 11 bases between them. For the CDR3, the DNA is TGTGCCAGCAGGCCCTCGGGAAACAATGAGCAGTTCTTC. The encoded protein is CASRPSGNNEQFF.

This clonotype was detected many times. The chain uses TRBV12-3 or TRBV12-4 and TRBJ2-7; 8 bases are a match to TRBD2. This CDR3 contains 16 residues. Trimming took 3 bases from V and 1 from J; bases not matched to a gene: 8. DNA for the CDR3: TGTGCCAGCAGTTTGAGGGCTAGCGGGCCGTCCTACGAGCAGTACTTC. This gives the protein CASSLRASGPSYEQYF.

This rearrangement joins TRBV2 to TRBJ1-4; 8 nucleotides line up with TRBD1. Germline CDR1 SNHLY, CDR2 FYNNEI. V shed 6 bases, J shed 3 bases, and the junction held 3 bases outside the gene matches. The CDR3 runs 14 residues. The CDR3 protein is CASRDRESNEKLFF. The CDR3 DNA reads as TGTGCCAGCAGGGACAGGGAATCTAATGAAAAACTGTTTTTT. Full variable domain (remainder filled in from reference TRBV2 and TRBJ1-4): EPEVTQTPSHQVTQMGQEVILRCVPISNHLYFYWYRQILGQKVEFLVSFYNNEISEKSEIFDDQFSVERPDGSNFTLKIRSTKLEDSAMYFCASRDRESNEKLFFGSGTQLSVL.

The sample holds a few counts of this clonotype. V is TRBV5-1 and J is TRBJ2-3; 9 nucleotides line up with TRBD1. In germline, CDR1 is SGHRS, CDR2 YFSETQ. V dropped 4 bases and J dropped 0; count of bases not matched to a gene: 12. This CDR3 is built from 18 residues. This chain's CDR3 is CASSGWGQGALSTDTQYF. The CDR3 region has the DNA TGCGCCAGCAGCGGATGGGGACAGGGAGCCCTTAGCACAGATACGCAGTATTTT.

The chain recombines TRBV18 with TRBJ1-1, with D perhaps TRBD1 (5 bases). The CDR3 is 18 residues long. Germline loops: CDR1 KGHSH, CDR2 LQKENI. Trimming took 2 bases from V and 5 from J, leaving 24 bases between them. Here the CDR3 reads CASSPMAGTFVRATEAFF. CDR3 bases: TGTGCCAGCTCACCAATGGCCGGGACGTTCGTGCGGGCGACTGAAGCTTTCTTT.

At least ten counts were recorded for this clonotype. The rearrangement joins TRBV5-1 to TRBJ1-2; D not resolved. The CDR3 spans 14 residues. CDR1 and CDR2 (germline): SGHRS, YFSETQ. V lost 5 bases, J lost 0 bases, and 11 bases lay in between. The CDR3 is CASRTFWANYGYTF. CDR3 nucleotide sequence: TGCGCCAGCAGGACCTTTTGGGCTAACTATGGCTACACCTTC.

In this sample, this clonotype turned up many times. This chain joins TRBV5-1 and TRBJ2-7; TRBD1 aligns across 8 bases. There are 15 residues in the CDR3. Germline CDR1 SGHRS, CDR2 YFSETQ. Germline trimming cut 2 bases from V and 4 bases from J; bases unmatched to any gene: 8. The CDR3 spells CASSFTGQDKYEQYF. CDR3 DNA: TGCGCCAGCAGCTTCACGGGACAGGATAAGTACGAGCAGTACTTC.